This TCR beta chain emerged from a study of cytomegalovirus exposure and HLA in healthy donors. Study results and limitations: Researchers left out some V segments, among them TRBV6-2 and TRBV6-3, as indistinguishable. Researchers reported in a later analysis that common viral pathogens appeared linked to several top clusters. The study listed approximately 160 cytomegalovirus-associated TCR beta chains.

Both 60 Vbeta primers and 13 Jbeta primers went into the PCR. Here immunoSEQ multiplex PCR was the method, and the copy in TCRdb shows in-frame clones only, minus some. The sample lists approximately 170,000 clones, around two thirds seen once, with roughly 2.9% in the top ten. Note on this clone: Antigen unknown.

The study sampled nominally healthy donors, though unrecorded immune exposures were likely. The V end lost 2 bases, the J end lost 8 bases, and 11 bases lay between the germline ends. Looked up from germline, CDR1 is SGDLS and CDR2 is YYNGEE. CDR3 length: 13 amino acids. The specimen was PBMCs. The rearrangement links TRBV9 to TRBJ2-1; no definite D call. The TCR originated in a middle-aged man in good health and CMV-seronegative. CDR3 DNA sequence: TGTGCCAGCAGCGTTCCCCCGAGGCATGAGCAGTTCTTC. Translation gives CASSVPPRHEQFF.